This T cell receptor beta chain stems from a study of blood T cells in healthy people across ages. A second PCR, run for about 7 to 12 cycles, used a sample-barcoded 5' primer plus a J-beta primer mix. Every cDNA molecule carried a tag from a template-switch adaptor bearing 12 random nucleotides. TCRdb re-called the 5' RACE reads through MiXCR, storing one row per CDR3 protein. The profile shows around 1,700,000 distinct CDR3 sequences, roughly 27% of them singletons. The clonotype was recovered from a woman in her 30s in good health. The sequencing input was blood.

The CDR3 DNA sequence: TGTGCCTTCTCAGCGGGGGGAGTAGATACGCAGTATTTT. This codes for CAFSAGGVDTQYF. The V gene is TRBV3-1, the J gene TRBJ2-3; 9 bases line up with TRBD2. The V and J ends lost 11 bases and 5 bases, in that order; junction bases with no gene match: 8. The CDR3 totals 13 residues. Germline V gene data show CDR1 as LGHDT and CDR2 as YNNKEL (reference sequence).